This T cell receptor (beta chain) was obtained from a study of cytomegalovirus exposure and HLA in healthy donors. General study results and limits: Testing in vitro showed a few CMV-associated chains specific for CMV antigens. The later analysis indicated that the majority of CMV-associated TCR beta chains appeared HLA-restricted. HLA-A and HLA-B allele assignments for most subjects were reportedly predicted accurately using TCR beta sequences.

The PCR contained 60 Vbeta and 13 Jbeta primers. Repertoires were generated with immunoSEQ multiplex PCR, while TCRdb's copy carries only in-frame clones and drops some. The repertoire consists of under 150,000 clones, with around 83% occurring once and the leading ten covering about 2.5%. As concerns this clone: Its antigen is not known.

The germline gives CDR1 SEHNR, CDR2 FQNEAQ (reference sequence). V lost 3 bases and J lost 8, with 16 bases in between. The CDR3 sequence is 14 residues long. V usage is TRBV7-9 and J usage is TRBJ1-1, with D possibly TRBD1 on 6 matching bases. Sequenced: PBMCs. The sequence was obtained from a man aged 50-60 years in good health and CMV-seronegative. The CDR3 region is CASSFAGANMEAFF. CDR3 nucleotides: TGTGCCAGCAGCTTCGCGGGGGCGAACATGGAAGCTTTCTTT.